This entry lists 10 T cell receptor beta chains sequenced from one sample in a study of T-cell reconstitution after alpha-beta-depleted transplantation in children. Using unique molecular identifiers, the investigators prepared the TCRbeta library. TCRdb recomputed calls from the PCR reads with MiXCR, one row per CDR3 protein. The data contain some 290,000 distinct CDR3 sequences, approximately 23% of them singletons. Specimen: PBMCs, mostly from graft donor cells, collected 180 days after TCRalphabeta/CD19-depleted stem cell transplant. The receptor source for this set is a male patient younger than 18 who had a stem cell transplant for acute lymphoblastic leukemia, so the T cells may come from the graft donor.

This clonotype was detected only a few times. J is TRBJ2-3 and V is TRBV5-1, with 7 nucleotides matching TRBD2. Trimming cost V 0 bases and J 2 bases; bases outside gene matches: 6. Germline V gene data show CDR1 as SGHRS and CDR2 as YFSETQ. This CDR3 spans 16 amino acids. DNA for the CDR3: TGCGCCAGCAGCTTGGGAACTCTAGCGGACACAGATACGCAGTATTTT. Its translation: CASSLGTLADTDTQYF.

This clonotype has a handful of counts. The chain joins TRBV9 to TRBJ2-7; D possibly corresponds to TRBD2 (6 bases). The V and J ends lost 3 bases and 2 bases respectively, with 12 bases between them. The germline gives CDR1 SGDLS, CDR2 YYNGEE. This CDR3 has 14 residues. Here the CDR3 reads CASSEDTGAYEQYF. The CDR3 region has the DNA TGTGCCAGCAGCGAGGACACGGGGGCCTACGAGCAGTACTTC.

The sample holds a few counts of this clonotype. The chain employs TRBV6-1 and TRBJ2-4; a weak D match, TRBD1 (6 bases). The CDR3 totals 14 residues. Trimming took 6 bases from V and 2 from J, leaving 11 bases between them. CDR1 is MNHNS, CDR2 SASEGT, per germline. CDR3 sequence (DNA): TGTGCCAGCAGGAGCACAGGGCCCAAAAACATTCAGTACTTC. Translated: CASRSTGPKNIQYF.

This chain links TRBV2 with TRBJ2-7; TRBD2 aligns across 11 bases. This CDR3 is built from 15 residues. V shed 6 bases, J shed 4 bases, and the junction held 8 bases outside the gene matches. Germline lookup yields CDR1 SNHLY and CDR2 FYNNEI. This CDR3 reads CASSAIAGGLYEQYF. The CDR3 nucleotides are TGTGCCAGCAGCGCTATAGCGGGAGGGTTGTACGAGCAGTACTTC. The full variable domain, in which reference TRBV2 and TRBJ2-7 provide the parts outside the CDR3, is EPEVTQTPSHQVTQMGQEVILRCVPISNHLYFYWYRQILGQKVEFLVSFYNNEISEKSEIFDDQFSVERPDGSNFTLKIRSTKLEDSAMYFCASSAIAGGLYEQYFGPGTRLTVT.

This rearrangement joins TRBV9 to TRBJ1-6, with unresolved D. CDR3 length: 15 residues. Germline V gives CDR1 SGDLS, CDR2 YYNGEE. Trimming took 3 bases from V and 9 from J, leaving 16 bases between them. CDR3 DNA sequence: TGTGCCAGCAGCGAGGAGCAAGGAATTGGTTCACCCCTCCACTTT. Its translation is CASSEEQGIGSPLHF.

This clonotype was recorded many times. The chain couples TRBV5-1 to TRBJ2-2; either TRBD1 or TRBD2 may fit D (5 bases each). The CDR3 sequence is 20 residues long. Trimming pared 7 bases from V and 3 bases from J, leaving 31 bases between. CDR1 is SGHRS, CDR2 YFSETQ, per germline. CDR3 nucleotide sequence: TGCGCCAGCCATCGGCCGGGACCGAAGGCTATCATGGGGGACACCGGGGAGCTGTTTTTT. Amino acid sequence: CASHRPGPKAIMGDTGELFF.

V is TRBV7-9 and J is TRBJ2-5; possible D gene TRBD2, 5 bases. This CDR3 comprises 14 residues. Germline V lookup: CDR1 SEHNR, CDR2 FQNEAQ (reference sequence). Between the trimmed V and J ends, which lost 2 bases and 5 bases, there was a span of 12 bases. The CDR3, as DNA: TGTGCCAGCAGCTTACTAACACTAGGCGAGACCCAGTACTTC. Protein product: CASSLLTLGETQYF.

The gene calls are TRBV7-9 and TRBJ2-7; no clear D. Trimming stripped 4 bases from V and 4 bases from J, with 23 bases between. Germline V gene lookup returns CDR1 SEHNR and CDR2 FQNEAQ (reference sequence). The CDR3 is 17 residues long. CDR3 coding DNA: TGTGCCAGCAGCTCTTTTCCCCCCCGGAGAGTGCAGTACGAGCAGTACTTC. This codes for CASSSFPPRRVQYEQYF. The complete variable domain, with remaining parts taken from reference TRBV7-9 and TRBJ2-7, reads DTGVSQNPRHKITKRGQNVTFRCDPISEHNRLYWYRQTLGQGPEFLTYFQNEAQLEKSRLLSDRFSAERPKGSFSTLEIQRTEQGDSAMYLCASSSFPPRRVQYEQYFGPGTRLTVT.

This clonotype was observed a handful of times. The genes are TRBV7-9 and TRBJ2-7, with 11 bases lining up with TRBD1. V lost 4 bases, J lost 6 bases, and 5 bases stayed unmatched. The germline CDR1 and CDR2 sequences are SEHNR and FQNEAQ (reference sequence). The CDR3 consists of 14 residues. In nucleotides, the CDR3 is TGTGCCAGCAGCTCAACCGGGACAGGGGGCGAGCAGTACTTC. Its translation: CASSSTGTGGEQYF.

V and J are TRBV12-3 or TRBV12-4 and TRBJ2-1, with D unresolved. This CDR3 is built from 16 residues. V was trimmed by 7 bases and J by 0 bases, leaving 16 bases between them. The DNA of the CDR3 is TGTGCCAGCAATTTTCGTCTAGGCCGCTCCTACAATGAGCAGTTCTTC. Encoded protein: CASNFRLGRSYNEQFF.